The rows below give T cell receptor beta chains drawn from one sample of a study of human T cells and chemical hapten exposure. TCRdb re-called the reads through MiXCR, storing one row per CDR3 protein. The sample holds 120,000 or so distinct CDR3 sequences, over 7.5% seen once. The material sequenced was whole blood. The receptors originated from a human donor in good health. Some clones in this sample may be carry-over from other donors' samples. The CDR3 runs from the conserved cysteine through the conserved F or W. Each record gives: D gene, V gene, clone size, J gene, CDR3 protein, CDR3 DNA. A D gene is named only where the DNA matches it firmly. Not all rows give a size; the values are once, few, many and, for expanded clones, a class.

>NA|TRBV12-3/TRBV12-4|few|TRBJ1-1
CASSLRGHTLNTEAFF
TGTGCCAGCAGTTTAAGGGGACATACTTTGAACACTGAAGCTTTCTTT
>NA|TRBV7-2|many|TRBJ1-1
CASSLAGLPNTEAFF
TGTGCCAGCAGCTTAGCGGGTCTCCCGAACACTGAAGCTTTCTTT
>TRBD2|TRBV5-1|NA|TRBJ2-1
CASSPGLAGGRNEQFF
TGCGCCAGCAGCCCCGGACTAGCGGGAGGAAGAAATGAGCAGTTCTTC
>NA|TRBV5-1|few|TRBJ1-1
CASTLGAANTEAFF
TGCGCCAGCACTTTAGGTGCGGCGAACACTGAAGCTTTCTTT
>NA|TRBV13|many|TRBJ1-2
CASSLAGRLSYTF
TGTGCCAGCAGCTTAGCGGGACGTCTAAGCTACACCTTC
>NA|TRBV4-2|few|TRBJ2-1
CASSQAGGGDEQFF
TGTGCCAGCAGCCAAGCGGGGGGCGGAGATGAGCAGTTCTTC
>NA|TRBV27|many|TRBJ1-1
CASRGGAGAEAFF
TGTGCCAGCAGGGGAGGGGCCGGGGCAGAAGCTTTCTTT
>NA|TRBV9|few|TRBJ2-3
CASSVVGTTTDTQYF
TGTGCCAGCAGCGTAGTCGGGACCACCACAGATACGCAGTATTTT
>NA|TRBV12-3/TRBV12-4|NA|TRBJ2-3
CASNHRTDTQYF
TGTGCCAGCAACCACCGCACAGATACGCAGTATTTT
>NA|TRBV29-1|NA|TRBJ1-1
CSVGDTEAFF
TGCAGCGTTGGGGACACTGAAGCTTTCTTT
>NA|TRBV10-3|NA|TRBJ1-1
CATRLRDLATEAFF
TGTGCCACCCGGTTAAGGGATTTGGCCACTGAAGCTTTCTTT
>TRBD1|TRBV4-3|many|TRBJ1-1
CASSQAQGARTEAFF
TGCGCCAGCAGCCAGGCACAGGGGGCGCGCACTGAAGCTTTCTTT
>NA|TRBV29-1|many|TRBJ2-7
CSVEARDYEQYF
TGCAGCGTTGAAGCCAGGGACTACGAGCAGTACTTC
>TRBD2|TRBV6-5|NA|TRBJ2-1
CASSYTTSGGASEQFF
TGTGCCAGCAGTTACACGACTAGCGGGGGGGCAAGTGAGCAGTTCTTC
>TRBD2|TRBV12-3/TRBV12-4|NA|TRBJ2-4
CASSFGSEVSGNIQYF
TGTGCCAGCAGTTTCGGCTCCGAAGTTAGCGGGAACATTCAGTACTTC
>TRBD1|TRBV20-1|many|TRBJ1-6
CSAPGTGTANSPLHF
TGCAGTGCTCCAGGGACCGGGACAGCCAATTCACCCCTCCACTTT
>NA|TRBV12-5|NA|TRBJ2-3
CASGLEGPDTQYF
TGTGCTAGTGGTTTGGAGGGCCCAGATACGCAGTATTTT
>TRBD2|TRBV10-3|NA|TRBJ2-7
CAISEAGGPYEQYF
TGTGCCATCAGTGAGGCGGGAGGGCCCTACGAGCAGTACTTC
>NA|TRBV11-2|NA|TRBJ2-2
CASSPFGLGLGTGELFF
TGTGCCAGCAGCCCATTCGGTTTGGGGCTGGGGACCGGGGAGCTGTTTTTT
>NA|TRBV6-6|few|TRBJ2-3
CASSYRDTWGTDTQYF
TGTGCCAGCAGTTACCGGGATACGTGGGGCACAGATACGCAGTATTTT
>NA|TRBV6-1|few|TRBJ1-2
CASSEGRAAYGYTF
TGTGCCAGCAGTGAAGGCCGGGCTGCGTATGGCTACACCTTC
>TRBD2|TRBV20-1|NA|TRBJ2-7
CSAHGTSGFSYEQYF
TGCAGTGCCCATGGGACTAGCGGGTTCTCCTACGAGCAGTACTTC
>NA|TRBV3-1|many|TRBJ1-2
CASSQDTAGYGYTF
TGTGCCAGCAGCCAAGATACGGCTGGCTATGGCTACACCTTC
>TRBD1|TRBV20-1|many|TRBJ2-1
CSARDLGGSDYNEQFF
TGCAGTGCTAGAGATCTAGGGGGCTCGGATTACAATGAGCAGTTCTTC
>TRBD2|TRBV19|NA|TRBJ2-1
CASSMSGGGVNEQFF
TGTGCCAGTAGTATGAGCGGGGGAGGCGTCAATGAGCAGTTCTTC
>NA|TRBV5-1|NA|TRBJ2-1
CASSPGQSYNEQFF
TGCGCCAGCAGCCCCGGACAGTCCTACAATGAGCAGTTCTTC
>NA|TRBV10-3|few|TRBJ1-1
CAISSGTSNTEAFF
TGTGCCATCAGTTCCGGGACATCGAACACTGAAGCTTTCTTT
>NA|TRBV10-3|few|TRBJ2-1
CAITKGPVLVDEQFF
TGTGCCATCACCAAAGGACCAGTTTTAGTAGATGAGCAGTTCTTC
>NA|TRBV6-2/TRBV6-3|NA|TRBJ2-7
CASRALASGYEQYF
TGTGCCAGCAGAGCACTTGCGAGTGGTTACGAGCAGTACTTC
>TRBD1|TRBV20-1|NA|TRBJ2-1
CSARDLPLTGDYNEQFF
TGCAGTGCTAGAGATCTCCCTTTGACAGGGGATTACAATGAGCAGTTCTTC
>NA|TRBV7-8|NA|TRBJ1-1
CASSPLGGLNTEAFF
TGTGCCAGCAGCCCACTGGGGGGGCTGAACACTGAAGCTTTCTTT
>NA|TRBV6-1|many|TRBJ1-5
CASRLRDPWPQHF
TGTGCCAGCAGACTCCGGGACCCTTGGCCCCAGCATTTT
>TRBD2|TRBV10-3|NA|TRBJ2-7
CAISRRLADAYEQYF
TGTGCCATCAGCAGGAGACTAGCGGACGCCTACGAGCAGTACTTC
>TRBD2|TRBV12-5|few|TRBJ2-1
CASGSPRAGGLNEQFF
TGTGCTAGTGGTTCGCCGAGAGCGGGAGGGCTCAATGAGCAGTTCTTC
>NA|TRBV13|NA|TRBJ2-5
CASSFWGKEKETQYF
TGTGCCAGCAGCTTTTGGGGGAAGGAAAAGGAGACCCAGTACTTC
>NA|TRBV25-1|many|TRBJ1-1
CAPLGEGEAFF
TGTGCACCACTCGGGGAAGGTGAAGCTTTCTTT
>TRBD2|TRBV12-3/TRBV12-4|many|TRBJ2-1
CASYLGLAGSSEQFF
TGTGCCAGCTACCTCGGACTAGCGGGAAGTAGTGAGCAGTTCTTC
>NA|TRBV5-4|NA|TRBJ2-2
CASSLASAGELFF
TGTGCCAGCAGCTTGGCGAGTGCCGGGGAGCTGTTTTTT
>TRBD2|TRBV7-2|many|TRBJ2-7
CASSILAGGSYEQYF
TGTGCCAGCAGCATCCTAGCGGGGGGCTCCTACGAGCAGTACTTC
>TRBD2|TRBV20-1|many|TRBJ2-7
CSAVGLAGAIDEQYF
TGCAGTGCTGTCGGACTAGCGGGAGCTATCGACGAGCAGTACTTC